This is a list of T cell receptor beta chains from one sample in a study of blood T cells in healthy people across ages. MiXCR, run by TCRdb on the 5' RACE reads, gives a single entry per CDR3 protein. The repertoire holds hundreds of thousands of distinct CDR3 sequences, with 40% to 65% as singletons. Specimen: blood. The receptors were sampled from a woman of 80 years or more in good health. Each CDR3 is given with its conserved first and last residue. Fields, in order: J gene, D gene, clone size, V gene, CDR3 protein, CDR3 DNA. The D gene is left open where the match is weak. Clone size is shown for a subset of rows, as once, few, many or a class of expanded clone.

>TRBJ2-1|TRBD2|few|TRBV19
CASRPAGLPNEQFF
TGTGCCAGTAGGCCAGCGGGGCTACCCAATGAGCAGTTCTTC
>TRBJ2-7|TRBD1|few|TRBV2
CASSGNRGFEQYF
TGTGCCAGCAGTGGTAACAGGGGGTTCGAGCAGTACTTC
>TRBJ2-1|TRBD2|many|TRBV3-1
CASSQAGGTTLYNEQFF
TGTGCCAGCAGCCAAGCCGGCGGGACTACCCTCTACAATGAGCAGTTCTTC
>TRBJ2-3|TRBD1|NA|TRBV4-1
CASRTTGRTLTDTQYF
TGCGCCAGCAGAACGACAGGGCGGACACTGACAGATACGCAGTATTTT
>TRBJ2-3|TRBD2|NA|TRBV2
CASSGSPGGTQYF
TGTGCCAGCAGTGGCTCCCCGGGGGGTACGCAGTATTTT
>TRBJ1-1|NA|NA|TRBV7-9
CASSFQGLPEAFF
TGTGCCAGCAGCTTCCAGGGCCTGCCTGAAGCTTTCTTT
>TRBJ2-3|NA|NA|TRBV12-3/TRBV12-4
CASRYGDTQYF
TGTGCCAGCAGGTACGGAGATACGCAGTATTTT
>TRBJ2-1|NA|NA|TRBV6-6
CASSVDGVYNEQFF
TGTGCCAGCAGTGTGGACGGGGTCTACAATGAGCAGTTCTTC
>TRBJ1-5|NA|NA|TRBV10-3
CAISARQDSNQPQHF
TGTGCCATCAGTGCGAGACAGGATAGCAATCAGCCCCAGCATTTT
>TRBJ2-2|NA|NA|TRBV5-1
CASSWGGQNTGELFF
TGCGCCAGCAGCTGGGGGGGACAGAACACCGGGGAGCTGTTTTTT
>TRBJ1-6|NA|many|TRBV6-6
CASSVGPNSPLHF
TGTGCCAGCAGCGTAGGGCCTAATTCACCCCTCCACTTT
>TRBJ2-1|NA|many|TRBV30
CAHGPGVHEQFF
TGTGCCCACGGACCCGGGGTGCATGAGCAGTTCTTC
>TRBJ2-7|NA|NA|TRBV29-1
CSSDGSYEQYF
TGCAGCAGTGACGGCTCCTACGAGCAGTACTTC
>TRBJ2-5|NA|many|TRBV29-1
CSVGRTARWETQYF
TGCAGCGTTGGTAGGACCGCGAGGTGGGAGACCCAGTACTTC
>TRBJ2-3|NA|NA|TRBV11-3
CASSSRTGTDTQYF
TGTGCCAGCAGCTCACGGACAGGCACAGATACGCAGTATTTT
>TRBJ2-3|NA|many|TRBV20-1
CSAQRALAPDTQYF
TGCAGTGCTCAGAGGGCCCTCGCGCCGGATACGCAGTATTTT
>TRBJ2-7|NA|once|TRBV12-3/TRBV12-4
CASSLNHEQYF
TGTGCCAGCAGTTTAAACCACGAGCAGTACTTC
>TRBJ2-7|NA|NA|TRBV2
CASSGYYEQYF
TGTGCCAGCAGTGGTTACTATGAGCAGTACTTC
>TRBJ2-3|NA|NA|TRBV7-9
CASSFIPLGVEDTQYF
TGTGCCAGCAGCTTTATACCCCTAGGGGTGGAAGATACGCAGTATTTT
>TRBJ2-1|TRBD2|few|TRBV7-2
CASSSRLAGVVGEDNEQFF
TGTGCCAGCAGCTCCCGACTAGCGGGAGTTGTAGGGGAGGACAATGAGCAGTTCTTC
>TRBJ2-1|TRBD2|many|TRBV7-3
CASSLTSGRPSSYNEQFF
TGTGCCAGCAGCTTGACTAGCGGGAGGCCCTCTTCCTACAATGAGCAGTTCTTC
>TRBJ1-6|NA|NA|TRBV12-3/TRBV12-4
CASSRSYGNSPLHF
TGTGCCAGCAGTCGTAGTTACGGAAATTCACCCCTCCACTTT
>TRBJ2-1|NA|many|TRBV5-1
CASSFDRLVDNEQFF
TGCGCCAGCAGCTTCGACAGGCTCGTAGACAATGAGCAGTTCTTC
>TRBJ2-5|TRBD2|NA|TRBV6-5
CASSYSWTSGSPETQYF
TGTGCCAGCAGTTACTCGTGGACTAGCGGGAGTCCAGAGACCCAGTACTTC
>TRBJ1-1|NA|NA|TRBV6-5
CASSYEVRSTEAFF
TGTGCCAGCAGTTACGAGGTGAGGTCCACTGAAGCTTTCTTT